What follows are 24 T cell receptor beta chains derived from one specimen sequenced in a study of T-cell memory formation after mild COVID-19. A single record per CDR3 protein comes from TCRdb applying MiXCR to the 5' RACE reads. The sample yields roughly 450,000 distinct CDR3 sequences, 15% to 20% seen once. Material for sequencing was PBMCs or a T cell subset sorted from them (not recorded which). The receptors stem from an adult woman who had mild COVID-19 (a few samples of this study predate the infection). Cell type and time point are not known.

This clonotype was seen many times. The chain recombines TRBV5-1 with TRBJ2-3; 13 bases map to TRBD2. The CDR3 spans 17 residues. J gave up 6 bases and V 0 bases, and 7 bases lay outside the gene matches. Germline V gene sequence: CDR1 SGHRS, CDR2 YFSETQ. The CDR3 nucleotides are TGCGCCAGCAGCTTGGCCGGACTAGCGGGAGCAAGTGATACGCAGTATTTT. This sequence encodes CASSLAGLAGASDTQYF.

CDR3 in DNA: TGTGCCAGCAGCCAACGGCGAAGGGTAGAGGAGCAGTACTTC. Translated: CASSQRRRVEEQYF. The V call is TRBV3-1, the J call TRBJ2-7, with no clear D. Germline loops: CDR1 LGHDT, CDR2 YNNKEL (reference sequence). Trimming stripped 2 bases from V and 7 bases from J, with 15 bases between. This CDR3 is built from 14 residues.

The chain uses TRBV2 and TRBJ2-3, with TRBD2 as a possible D gene (6 bases). V dropped 3 bases and J dropped 6 bases, with 10 bases sitting between them. CDR1 is SNHLY, CDR2 FYNNEI, per germline. The CDR3 sequence is 13 residues long. The CDR3 nucleotides are TGTGCCAGCAGTGAGGCGGGGTTTGATACGCAGTATTTT. This codes for CASSEAGFDTQYF. Full variable domain (remainder filled in from reference TRBV2 and TRBJ2-3): EPEVTQTPSHQVTQMGQEVILRCVPISNHLYFYWYRQILGQKVEFLVSFYNNEISEKSEIFDDQFSVERPDGSNFTLKIRSTKLEDSAMYFCASSEAGFDTQYFGPGTRLTVL.

V usage is TRBV6-1 and J usage is TRBJ2-1; 11 bases match TRBD2. The CDR3 runs 18 residues. V dropped 4 bases and J dropped 9; count of bases not matched to a gene: 17. Germline CDR1 reads MNHNS; CDR2 reads SASEGT. The CDR3 reads CASSASPGLAGPHGEQFF. CDR3 DNA: TGTGCCAGCAGTGCCTCTCCCGGACTAGCGGGCCCCCACGGTGAGCAGTTCTTC.

The gene calls are TRBV12-3 or TRBV12-4 and TRBJ2-7, with D perhaps TRBD1 (6 bases). V dropped 1 base and J dropped 1 base, with 17 bases sitting between them. This CDR3 has 17 amino acids. The CDR3 DNA reads TGTGCCAGCAGTTTAGGGTTAGGGGCAGGGGCTTCCTACGAGCAGTACTTC. Its translation is CASSLGLGAGASYEQYF.

The rearrangement links TRBV19 to TRBJ2-5; D is tentatively TRBD1 or TRBD2 (5 bases each). This CDR3 spans 15 amino acids. The V and J ends lost 2 bases and 4 bases respectively, with 14 bases between them. Germline V gene sequence: CDR1 LNHDA, CDR2 SQIVND (reference sequence). Written as DNA, the CDR3 is TGTGCCAGTAGTATATCAGGGAATGGAGGAGAGACCCAGTACTTC. Protein sequence: CASSISGNGGETQYF.

This clonotype was detected only a few times. The chain combines TRBV2 with TRBJ2-7; TRBD1 matches at 7 bases. V was clipped by 4 bases and J by 4 bases; unmatched bases: 7. CDR1 is SNHLY and CDR2 is FYNNEI in the germline V gene. The CDR3 sequence is 14 residues long. CDR3 DNA: TGTGCCAGCAGTGGCGGACAGGAGACATACGAGCAGTACTTC. Its translation: CASSGGQETYEQYF.

The V gene is TRBV7-9, the J gene TRBJ2-5; D possibly matches TRBD1 or TRBD2 (6 bases each). The CDR3 sequence is 16 residues long. The V gene lost 5 bases and the J gene lost 5 bases, with 21 bases spanning the gap. Germline assignment: CDR1 SEHNR and CDR2 FQNEAQ (reference sequence). The CDR3 protein is CASSNPAGGGWETQYF. Here the CDR3 DNA reads TGTGCCAGCAGCAACCCAGCCGGAGGGGGTTGGGAGACCCAGTACTTC.

The V and J genes are TRBV5-4 and TRBJ2-1, with a weak D call TRBD1 (6 bases). The ends were cut back, 4 bases at V and 6 bases at J, with 11 bases in the middle. The CDR3 consists of 13 residues. Germline V gene sequence: CDR1 SGHNT, CDR2 YYREEE (reference sequence). The DNA for the CDR3 is TGTGCCAGCAGCGGGGACAAGCCCAATGAGCAGTTCTTC. This codes for CASSGDKPNEQFF. The variable domain in full, completed from reference TRBV5-4 and TRBJ2-1, reads ETGVTQSPTHLIKTRGQQVTLRCSSQSGHNTVSWYQQALGQGPQFIFQYYREEENGRGNFPPRFSGLQFPNYSSELNVNALELDDSALYLCASSGDKPNEQFFGPGTRLTVL.

This clonotype was observed a handful of times. The rearrangement uses TRBV29-1 and TRBJ2-5, with D maybe TRBD1 (6 bases). The V gene's germline CDR1 is SQVTM and CDR2 ANQGSEA. CDR3 size: 13 residues. V lost 2 bases, J lost 2 bases, and 9 bases lay in between. CDR3 amino acids: CSVERTGQETQYF. DNA for the CDR3: TGCAGCGTTGAAAGAACAGGGCAAGAGACCCAGTACTTC. Full variable domain (rest looked up from reference TRBV29-1 and TRBJ2-5): SAVISQKPSRDICQRGTSLTIQCQVDSQVTMMFWYRQQPGQSLTLIATANQGSEATYESGFVIDKFPISRPNLTFSTLTVSNMSPEDSSIYLCSVERTGQETQYFGPGTRLLVL.

This clonotype is a singleton in its sample. The DNA of the CDR3 is TGTGCCAGCAGCCCCAGGGAAGATACGCAGTATTTT. Translating gives CASSPREDTQYF. The chain combines TRBV6-6 with TRBJ2-3; TRBD1 is a possible D gene (5 bases). Between the trimmed V and J ends, which lost 6 bases and 5 bases, there was a span of 9 bases. Germline V gene sequence: CDR1 MNHNY, CDR2 SVGAGI (reference sequence). The CDR3 is 12 amino acids.

This rearrangement joins TRBV4-1 to TRBJ2-3; 7 bases align to TRBD1. CDR3 length: 15 amino acids. CDR1 is MGHRA and CDR2 is YSYEKL in the germline V gene. V lost 6 bases and J lost 0; bases outside the gene matches: 6. The CDR3 is CASRTRDRSTDTQYF. The DNA for the CDR3 is TGCGCCAGCAGAACCCGGGACAGAAGCACAGATACGCAGTATTTT.

This clonotype appeared a few times. The DNA for the CDR3 is TGTGCCACCAGTGAAAACAATCAGCCCCAGCATTTT. Its protein product is CATSENNQPQHF. This chain links TRBV24-1 with TRBJ1-5; D is unclear. This CDR3 comprises 12 residues. CDR1 is KGHDR, CDR2 SFDVKD, per germline. Between the trimmed V and J ends, which lost 4 bases and 3 bases, there was a span of 3 bases.

The chain joins TRBV9 to TRBJ1-1; D is ambiguous. This CDR3 comprises 15 residues. From germline, CDR1 is SGDLS and CDR2 YYNGEE. Deletions cut 0 bases from V and 0 bases from J, with 9 bases between. CDR3 nucleotide sequence: TGTGCCAGCAGCGTAGGAAGTTTGGTGAACACTGAAGCTTTCTTT. It codes for CASSVGSLVNTEAFF.

This clonotype was seen only a few times. The chain has TRBV29-1 and TRBJ1-1, with 9 bases matching TRBD1. The V gene end was trimmed by 6 bases and the J gene end by 11 bases; junction bases not matched to a gene: 13. The germline V gene has CDR1 SQVTM and CDR2 ANQGSEA. The CDR3 is 13 residues long. CDR3 loop: CSVLLGTGMDAFF. In DNA form, the CDR3 reads TGCAGCGTACTCCTAGGGACAGGGATGGATGCTTTCTTT.

The CDR3 DNA reads as TGCGCCAGCAGCTTGGCTGGGGTCGGGAGATCAGATACGCAGTATTTT. This encodes CASSLAGVGRSDTQYF. The chain combines TRBV5-1 with TRBJ2-3, with a tentative D call TRBD2 (6 bases). The V end was cut by 0 bases, the J end by 4 bases, with 15 bases between. Germline CDR1 is SGHRS and CDR2 is YFSETQ. The CDR3 runs to 16 residues.

This clonotype has at least ten counts. The chain recombines TRBV12-3 or TRBV12-4 with TRBJ2-7, with 14 bases fitting TRBD2. The CDR3 extends over 17 amino acids. V gave up 6 bases and J gave up 2 bases; unmatched junction bases: 9. The chain's CDR3 is CASSSGLAGVNPYEQYF. Written as DNA, the CDR3 is TGTGCCAGCAGCTCGGGACTAGCGGGAGTAAACCCCTACGAGCAGTACTTC.

The chain is built from TRBV5-1 and TRBJ2-5, with unresolved D. Germline V lookup: CDR1 SGHRS, CDR2 YFSETQ. The CDR3 spans 13 residues. Trimming took off 4 bases at V and 1 base at J, with 8 bases between the two ends. The CDR3 loop reads CASSLEFQETQYF. The CDR3 region has the DNA TGCGCCAGCAGCCTAGAATTCCAAGAGACCCAGTACTTC.

The table lists this clonotype with a few counts. The rearrangement uses TRBV28 and TRBJ1-1; D perhaps matches TRBD1 (5 bases). CDR3 length: 13 amino acids. Germline V gene lookup returns CDR1 MDHEN and CDR2 SYDVKM. The V end was cut by 4 bases, the J end by 11 bases, with 17 bases between. CDR3 region: CASSSPMTVRAFF. The CDR3 nucleotides read TGTGCCAGCAGTTCCCCAATGACAGTCAGGGCTTTCTTT.

The rearrangement links TRBV5-1 to TRBJ2-1; 10 positions match TRBD2. V dropped 9 bases and J dropped 2; count of bases not matched to a gene: 8. This CDR3 comprises 15 residues. From germline, CDR1 is SGHRS and CDR2 YFSETQ. The CDR3 is CATKSGRATYNEQFF. The CDR3, as DNA: TGCGCCACCAAAAGCGGGAGGGCCACCTACAATGAGCAGTTCTTC.

The rearrangement uses TRBV18 and TRBJ2-7, with no clear D. This CDR3 spans 14 amino acids. CDR1 and CDR2 from the germline V gene are KGHSH and LQKENI. Trimming shortened V by 1 base and J by 3 bases, and 10 bases separated the two germline ends. The chain's CDR3 is CASSPLETHYEQYF. CDR3 coding DNA: TGTGCCAGCTCACCACTTGAGACACACTACGAGCAGTACTTC. Full variable domain (remainder filled in from reference TRBV18 and TRBJ2-7): NAGVMQNPRHLVRRRGQEARLRCSPMKGHSHVYWYRQLPEEGLKFMVYLQKENIIDESGMPKERFSAEFPKEGPSILRIQQVVRGDSAAYFCASSPLETHYEQYFGPGTRLTVT.

This clonotype appeared a few times. The chain is built from TRBV4-1 and TRBJ2-2, with a possible D match to TRBD1 (5 bases). V shed 1 base and J shed 1 base, with 13 bases lying between them. The CDR3 is 17 residues long. CDR1 is MGHRA, CDR2 YSYEKL, per germline. The CDR3 here is CASSQGPPQGNTGELFF. The CDR3 nucleotides are TGCGCCAGCAGCCAAGGCCCCCCTCAGGGGAACACCGGGGAGCTGTTTTTT.

This clonotype was observed a single time. CDR3 nucleotides: TGCAGCTTCAGGGACCTCACCTATGGCTACACCTTC. Amino acids: CSFRDLTYGYTF. This rearrangement joins TRBV29-1 to TRBJ1-2, with D possibly matching TRBD1 (5 bases). Trimming left V 8 bases short and J 4 bases short, with 14 bases between. Germline V CDR1 and CDR2: SQVTM, ANQGSEA. The CDR3 has 12 residues.

The rearrangement uses TRBV29-1 and TRBJ2-1; the match to TRBD1 covers 9 bases. V shed 0 bases and J 6 bases; nucleotides not matched to a gene: 12. The germline V gene has CDR1 SQVTM and CDR2 ANQGSEA. This CDR3 is 17 amino acids long. The DNA for the CDR3 is TGCAGCGTTGAAGAGATGTTCGGGACAGGGATTTCCAATGAGCAGTTCTTC. This sequence encodes CSVEEMFGTGISNEQFF.